One sample yielded the 11 T cell receptor beta chains listed below, sequenced in a study of shared clonotypes between healthy human individuals. Sequencing used immunoSEQ multiplex PCR; TCRdb keeps in-frame clones, though not all of them. The table lists hundreds of thousands of clones, 60% to 80% of them singletons. Material for sequencing was memory CD4+ T cells sorted from blood. Subset noted: CD45RA-negative fraction. The receptor set was obtained from a woman aged 25-40 years in good health.

V gene TRBV28 combines with J gene TRBJ1-4; D gene uncertain. Trimming took 4 bases from V and 0 from J, leaving 9 bases between them. Germline CDR1 MDHEN, CDR2 SYDVKM. The CDR3 totals 15 residues. CDR3 protein: CASSSRRTTNEKLFF. The CDR3 DNA reads TGTGCCAGCAGTTCCCGACGGACAACTAATGAAAAACTGTTTTTT.

V usage is TRBV19 and J usage is TRBJ1-5; TRBD1 might be the D (5 bases). V was cut by 2 bases and J by 1 base, with 15 bases left in between. Germline V gene data show CDR1 as LNHDA and CDR2 as SQIVND (reference sequence). This CDR3 region has 17 residues. The CDR3 bases are TGTGCCAGTAGTATAATGGACACGTCTATAAGCAATCAGCCCCAGCATTTT. As protein: CASSIMDTSISNQPQHF.

This chain links TRBV2 with TRBJ2-1; 10 bases are a match to TRBD2. The CDR3 is made up of 15 amino acids. Germline values: CDR1 SNHLY, CDR2 FYNNEI. J was trimmed by 4 bases and V by 6 bases; bases with no gene match: 6. CDR3 coding DNA: TGTGCCAGCAGACCACTAGCGGGAACTTACAATGAGCAGTTCTTC. This translates into CASRPLAGTYNEQFF.

The rearrangement joins TRBV29-1 to TRBJ2-7; D gene ambiguous. V gave up 4 bases and J gave up 1 base, with 8 bases separating them. The CDR3 spans 12 residues. Looked up from germline, CDR1 is SQVTM and CDR2 is ANQGSEA. CDR3 protein: CSVVLESYEQYF. CDR3 bases: TGCAGCGTTGTTCTAGAATCCTACGAGCAGTACTTC.

The chain carries TRBV7-9 and TRBJ2-7, with D maybe TRBD1 (5 bases). V was pared by 6 bases and J by 0 bases, with 18 bases between. In germline, CDR1 is SEHNR, CDR2 FQNEAQ (reference sequence). This CDR3 has 16 amino acids. CDR3 in DNA: TGTGCCAGCAGTCCCCTCCATGGACATAGCTCCTACGAGCAGTACTTC. As protein: CASSPLHGHSSYEQYF. The complete variable domain, with remaining parts taken from reference TRBV7-9 and TRBJ2-7, reads DTGVSQNPRHKITKRGQNVTFRCDPISEHNRLYWYRQTLGQGPEFLTYFQNEAQLEKSRLLSDRFSAERPKGSFSTLEIQRTEQGDSAMYLCASSPLHGHSSYEQYFGPGTRLTVT.

The chain combines TRBV6-1 with TRBJ2-7, with 7 bases identical to TRBD1. This CDR3 is 14 amino acids long. The germline gives CDR1 MNHNS, CDR2 SASEGT. J gave up 0 bases and V 3 bases, and 2 bases lay outside the gene matches. The CDR3 coding sequence is TGTGCCAGCAGTGACCCAGGGGGCTCCTACGAGCAGTACTTC. This translates into CASSDPGGSYEQYF.

This clone was observed a few times. The chain joins TRBV11-2 to TRBJ2-5; no clear D gene. This CDR3 has 14 amino acids. V was cut by 0 bases and J by 0 bases, with 5 bases left in between. Germline assignment: CDR1 SGHAT and CDR2 FQNNGV. The CDR3 reads CASSLERYQETQYF. In DNA, the CDR3 is TGTGCCAGCAGCTTAGAGCGCTACCAAGAGACCCAGTACTTC. The full variable domain, with the rest looked up from reference TRBV11-2 and TRBJ2-5, is EAGVAQSPRYKIIEKRQSVAFWCNPISGHATLYWYQQILGQGPKLLIQFQNNGVVDDSQLPKDRFSAERLKGVDSTLKIQPAKLEDSAVYLCASSLERYQETQYFGPGTRLLVL.

This chain links TRBV4-1 with TRBJ2-3, with 7 nucleotides matching TRBD1. CDR3 length equals 16 residues. The ends lost 3 bases at V and 4 bases at J; junction bases unmatched: 10. Germline lookup yields CDR1 MGHRA and CDR2 YSYEKL. The CDR3 nucleotides are TGCGCCAGCAGCCAGGGCCGGGACAGCACATCAGATACGCAGTATTTT. It codes for CASSQGRDSTSDTQYF.

This chain joins TRBV28 and TRBJ1-2, with unresolved D. V was shortened by 3 bases and J by 7 bases, with 12 bases between the two germline ends. The CDR3 is 13 residues long. Germline CDR1 reads MDHEN; CDR2 reads SYDVKM. CDR3 nucleotide sequence: TGTGCCAGCAGTTTGAGTGTGGTCCGTGGCTACACCTTC. Its translation: CASSLSVVRGYTF.

V and J are TRBV14 and TRBJ1-2; no clear D gene. This CDR3 contains 13 residues. Per the germline V gene, CDR1 is SGHDN and CDR2 is FVKESK. V was cut by 1 base and J by 8 bases, with 11 bases left in between. CDR3 loop: CASSQGIGGGYTF. The CDR3, as DNA: TGTGCCAGCAGCCAAGGCATAGGCGGAGGCTACACCTTC.

The V call is TRBV4-1, the J call TRBJ2-1; TRBD1 aligns across 8 bases. Germline CDR1 reads MGHRA; CDR2 reads YSYEKL. V trimming: 4 bases; J trimming: 10 bases; junction bases outside the gene matches: 15. This CDR3 has 16 residues. CDR3 loop: CASSPRGGTGRSEQFF. The CDR3 DNA reads as TGCGCCAGCAGCCCCAGAGGCGGGACAGGTAGATCGGAGCAGTTCTTC.